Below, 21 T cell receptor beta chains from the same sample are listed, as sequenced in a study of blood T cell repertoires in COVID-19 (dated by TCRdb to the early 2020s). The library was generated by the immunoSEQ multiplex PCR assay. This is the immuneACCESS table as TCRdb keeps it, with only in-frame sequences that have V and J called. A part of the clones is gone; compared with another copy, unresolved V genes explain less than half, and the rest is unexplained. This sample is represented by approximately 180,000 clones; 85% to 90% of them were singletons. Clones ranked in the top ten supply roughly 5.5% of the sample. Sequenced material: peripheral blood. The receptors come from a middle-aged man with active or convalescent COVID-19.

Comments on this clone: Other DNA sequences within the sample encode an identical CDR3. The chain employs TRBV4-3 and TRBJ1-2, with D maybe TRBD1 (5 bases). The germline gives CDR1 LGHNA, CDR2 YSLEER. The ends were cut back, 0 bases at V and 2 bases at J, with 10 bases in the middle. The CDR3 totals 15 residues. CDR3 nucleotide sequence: TGCGCCAGCAGCCAAGATCTGGCAGGGAACTATGGCTACACCTTC. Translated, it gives CASSQDLAGNYGYTF.

Written as DNA, the CDR3 is TGCGCCAGCAGCCAAGGAACACCGGGGTTCTACGAGCAGTACTTC. Translating it yields CASSQGTPGFYEQYF. The rearrangement joins TRBV4-1 to TRBJ2-7; maybe TRBD2 (5 bases). The CDR3 is 15 residues long. Trimming stripped 1 base from V and 3 bases from J, with 13 bases between. CDR1 and CDR2 from the germline V gene are MGHRA and YSYEKL.

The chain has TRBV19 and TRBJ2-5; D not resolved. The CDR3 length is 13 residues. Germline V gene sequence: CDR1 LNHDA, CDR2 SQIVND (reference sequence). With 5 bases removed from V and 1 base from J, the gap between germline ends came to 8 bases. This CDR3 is CASSLYPQETQYF. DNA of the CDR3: TGTGCCAGTAGTTTGTATCCCCAAGAGACCCAGTACTTC.

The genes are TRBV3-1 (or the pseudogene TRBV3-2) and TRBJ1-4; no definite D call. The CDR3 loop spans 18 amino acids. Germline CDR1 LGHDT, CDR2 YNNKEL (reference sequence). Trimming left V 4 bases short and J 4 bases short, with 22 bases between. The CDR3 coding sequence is TGTGCCAGCAGCCGCCCCCGCGGGGTCCTCTCTCTTAATGAAAAACTGTTTTTT. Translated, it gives CASSRPRGVLSLNEKLFF.

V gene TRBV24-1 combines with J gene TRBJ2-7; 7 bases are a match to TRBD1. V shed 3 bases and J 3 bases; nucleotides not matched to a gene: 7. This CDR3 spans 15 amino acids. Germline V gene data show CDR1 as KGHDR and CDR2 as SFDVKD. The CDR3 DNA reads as TGTGCCACCAGTGATATCCGGGACAGTCACTACGAGCAGTACTTC. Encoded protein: CATSDIRDSHYEQYF.

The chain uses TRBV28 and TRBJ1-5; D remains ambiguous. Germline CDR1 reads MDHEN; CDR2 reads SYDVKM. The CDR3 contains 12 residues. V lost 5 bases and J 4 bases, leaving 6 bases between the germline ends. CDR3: CASSIPNQPQHF. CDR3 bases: TGTGCCAGCAGTATTCCGAATCAGCCCCAGCATTTT.

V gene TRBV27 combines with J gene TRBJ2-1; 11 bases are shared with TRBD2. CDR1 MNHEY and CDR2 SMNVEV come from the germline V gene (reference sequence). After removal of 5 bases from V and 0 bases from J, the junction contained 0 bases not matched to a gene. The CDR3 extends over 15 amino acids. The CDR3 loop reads CASSTSGSSYNEQFF. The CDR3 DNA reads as TGTGCCAGCAGTACTAGCGGGAGCTCCTACAATGAGCAGTTCTTC.

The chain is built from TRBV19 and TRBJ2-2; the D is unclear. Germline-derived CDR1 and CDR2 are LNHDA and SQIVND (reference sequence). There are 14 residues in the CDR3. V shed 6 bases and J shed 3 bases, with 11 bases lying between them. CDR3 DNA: TGTGCCAGTAGCCCCCGTCTCTACACCGGGGAGCTGTTTTTT. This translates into CASSPRLYTGELFF. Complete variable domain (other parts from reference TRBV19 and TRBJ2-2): DGGITQSPKYLFRKEGQNVTLSCEQNLNHDAMYWYRQDPGQGLRLIYYSQIVNDFQKGDIAEGYSVSREKKESFPLTVTSAQKNPTAFYLCASSPRLYTGELFFGEGSRLTVL.

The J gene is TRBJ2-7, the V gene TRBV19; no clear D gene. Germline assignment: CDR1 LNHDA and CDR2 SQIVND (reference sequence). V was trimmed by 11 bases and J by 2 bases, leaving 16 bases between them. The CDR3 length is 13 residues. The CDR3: CALRLDPPYEQYF. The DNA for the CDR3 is TGTGCCCTCCGATTAGATCCTCCCTACGAGCAGTACTTC.

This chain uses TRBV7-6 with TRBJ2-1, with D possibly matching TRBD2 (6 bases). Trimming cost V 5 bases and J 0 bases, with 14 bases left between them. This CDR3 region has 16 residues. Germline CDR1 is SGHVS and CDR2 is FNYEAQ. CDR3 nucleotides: TGTGCCAGCAGCCCGGGAGCAGGGAGCTCCTACAATGAGCAGTTCTTC. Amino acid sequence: CASSPGAGSSYNEQFF.

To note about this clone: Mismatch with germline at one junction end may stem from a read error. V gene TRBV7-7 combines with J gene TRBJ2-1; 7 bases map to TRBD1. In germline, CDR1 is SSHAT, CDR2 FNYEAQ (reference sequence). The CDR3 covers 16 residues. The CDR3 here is CASSLGNRGLVDEQFF. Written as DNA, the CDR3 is TGTGCTAGCAGCTTAGGGAACAGGGGCTTAGTAGATGAGCAGTTCTTC. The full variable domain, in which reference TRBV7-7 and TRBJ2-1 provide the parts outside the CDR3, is GAGVSQSPRYKVTKRGQDVTLRCDPISSHATLYWYQQALGQGPEFLTYFNYEAQPDKSGLPSDRFSAERPEGSISTLTIQRTEQRDSAMYRCASSLGNRGLVDEQFFGPGTRLTVL.

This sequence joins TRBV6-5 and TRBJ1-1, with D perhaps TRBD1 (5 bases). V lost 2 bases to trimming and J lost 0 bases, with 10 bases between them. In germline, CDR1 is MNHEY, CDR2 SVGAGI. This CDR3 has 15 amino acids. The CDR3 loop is CASSYVGGMNTEAFF. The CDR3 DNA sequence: TGTGCCAGCAGTTACGTGGGGGGAATGAACACTGAAGCTTTCTTT.

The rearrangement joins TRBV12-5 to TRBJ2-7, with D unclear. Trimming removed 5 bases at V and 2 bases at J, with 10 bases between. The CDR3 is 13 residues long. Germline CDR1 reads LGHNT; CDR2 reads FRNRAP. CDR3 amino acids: CASGLGSPYEQYF. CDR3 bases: TGTGCTAGTGGTCTGGGCAGTCCCTACGAGCAGTACTTC.

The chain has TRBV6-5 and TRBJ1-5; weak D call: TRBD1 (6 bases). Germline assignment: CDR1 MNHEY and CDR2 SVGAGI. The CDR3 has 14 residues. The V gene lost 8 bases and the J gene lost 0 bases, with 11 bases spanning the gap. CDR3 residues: CASLDSYSNQPQHF. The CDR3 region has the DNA TGTGCCAGCTTGGACAGCTATAGCAATCAGCCCCAGCATTTT.

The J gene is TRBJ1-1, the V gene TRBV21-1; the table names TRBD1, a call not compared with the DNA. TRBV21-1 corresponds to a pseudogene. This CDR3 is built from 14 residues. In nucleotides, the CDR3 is TGTGCCAGCAGCAAAGCGCGTATGGGGCAGGGAGCTTTCTTT. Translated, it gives CASSKARMGQGAFF.

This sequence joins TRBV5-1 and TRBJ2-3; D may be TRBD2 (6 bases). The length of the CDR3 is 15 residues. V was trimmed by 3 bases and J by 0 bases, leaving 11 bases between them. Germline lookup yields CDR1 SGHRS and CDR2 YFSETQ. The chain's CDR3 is CASSWNSGSTDTQYF. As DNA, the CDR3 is TGCGCCAGCAGCTGGAATAGCGGAAGCACAGATACGCAGTATTTT.

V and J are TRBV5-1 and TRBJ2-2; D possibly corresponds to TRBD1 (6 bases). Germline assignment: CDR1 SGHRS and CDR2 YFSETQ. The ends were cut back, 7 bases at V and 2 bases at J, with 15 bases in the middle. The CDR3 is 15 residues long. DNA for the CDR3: TGCGCCAGCGGCCGACAGGATGTTAACACCGGGGAGCTGTTTTTT. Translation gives CASGRQDVNTGELFF.

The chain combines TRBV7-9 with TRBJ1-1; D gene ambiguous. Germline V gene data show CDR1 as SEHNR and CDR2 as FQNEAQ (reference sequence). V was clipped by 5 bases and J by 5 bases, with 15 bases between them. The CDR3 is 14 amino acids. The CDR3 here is CASSHIGVLTEAFF. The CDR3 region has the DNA TGTGCCAGCAGCCACATCGGGGTGCTGACTGAAGCTTTCTTT.

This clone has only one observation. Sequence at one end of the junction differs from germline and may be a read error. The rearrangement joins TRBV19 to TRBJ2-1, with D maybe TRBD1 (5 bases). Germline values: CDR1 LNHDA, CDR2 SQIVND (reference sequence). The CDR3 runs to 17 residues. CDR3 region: CAGSMILSGIAYNEQFF. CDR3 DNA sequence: TGTGCCGGTAGTATGATTCTGTCAGGGATCGCCTACAATGAGCAGTTCTTC. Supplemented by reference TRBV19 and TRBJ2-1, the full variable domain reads DGGITQSPKYLFRKEGQNVTLSCEQNLNHDAMYWYRQDPGQGLRLIYYSQIVNDFQKGDIAEGYSVSREKKESFPLTVTSAQKNPTAFYLCAGSMILSGIAYNEQFFGPGTRLTVL.

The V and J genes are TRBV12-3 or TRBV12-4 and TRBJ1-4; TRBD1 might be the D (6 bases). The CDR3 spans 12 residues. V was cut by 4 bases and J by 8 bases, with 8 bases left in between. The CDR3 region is CASSWGQEKLFF. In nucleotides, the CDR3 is TGTGCCAGCAGTTGGGGGCAAGAAAAACTGTTTTTT.

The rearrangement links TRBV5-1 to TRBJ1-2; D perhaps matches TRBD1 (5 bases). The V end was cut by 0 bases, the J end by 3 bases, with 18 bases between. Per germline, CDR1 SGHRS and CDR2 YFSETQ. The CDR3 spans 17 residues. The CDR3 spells CASSLGPGLGRDYGYTF. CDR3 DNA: TGCGCCAGCAGCTTGGGGCCAGGGCTGGGTAGAGACTATGGCTACACCTTC. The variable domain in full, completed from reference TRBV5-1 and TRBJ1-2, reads KAGVTQTPRYLIKTRGQQVTLSCSPISGHRSVSWYQQTPGQGLQFLFEYFSETQRNKGNFPGRFSGRQFSNSRSEMNVSTLELGDSALYLCASSLGPGLGRDYGYTFGSGTRLTVV.